This T cell receptor beta chain was recorded in a study of blood T cell repertoires in COVID-19. Study at large: There were acute and convalescent COVID-19 samples, and they came from the United States, Italy and Spain. Sources were T cells, B-cell-depleted T cells, or PBMCs; the material itself was cDNA or gDNA.

In the original processing: Amplification of reference gene primers provided the estimated nucleated cell counts. Using immunoSEQ multiplex PCR, the repertoire was profiled, and TCRdb retains in-frame clones only, with some absent. V and J calls and clone size come straight from that table; D and trimming were deduced from the DNA. This table has about 220,000 clones, under 90% appearing once. This CDR3 contains 15 residues. Germline CDR1 and CDR2: SNHLY and FYNNEI. With V trimmed by 7 bases and J by 4 bases, 7 bases remained unmatched. Sequencing was carried out using peripheral blood. The origin of this receptor is a man aged 25-45 years with active or convalescent COVID-19. This chain joins TRBV2 and TRBJ2-3; 11 nucleotides agree with TRBD2. The CDR3 loop reads CASISGRAESDTQYF. In nucleotides, the CDR3 is TGTGCCAGCATTAGCGGGAGGGCCGAGTCAGATACGCAGTATTTT.